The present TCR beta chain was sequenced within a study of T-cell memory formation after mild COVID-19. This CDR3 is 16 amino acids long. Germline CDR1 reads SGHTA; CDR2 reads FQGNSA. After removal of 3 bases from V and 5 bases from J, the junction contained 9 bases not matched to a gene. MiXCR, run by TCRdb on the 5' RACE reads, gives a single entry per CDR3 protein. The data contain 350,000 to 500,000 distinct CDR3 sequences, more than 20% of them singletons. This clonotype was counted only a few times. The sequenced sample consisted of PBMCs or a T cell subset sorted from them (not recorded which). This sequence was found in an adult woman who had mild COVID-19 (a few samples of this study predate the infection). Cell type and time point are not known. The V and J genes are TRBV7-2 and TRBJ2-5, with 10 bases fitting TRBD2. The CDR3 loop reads CASSFGLAEWWETQYF. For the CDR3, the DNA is TGTGCCAGCAGCTTTGGACTAGCGGAGTGGTGGGAGACCCAGTACTTC.